This T cell receptor (beta chain) was found in a study of blood T cell repertoires in COVID-19. Study-level information: Acute-phase and convalescent COVID-19 samples originated in the United States, Italy and Spain.

Assay used: immunoSEQ multiplex PCR; TCRdb lists only in-frame clones, some missing. The sample consists of about 150,000 clones, 85% to 90% of them appearing once. The CDR3 runs to 16 residues. J is TRBJ2-2 and V is TRBV21-1; the D call TRBD2 from the table was never checked on the DNA. TRBV21-1 is termed a pseudogene. The sample comprised peripheral blood. This clonotype was sampled from a woman between 35 and 50 years old with acute or convalescent COVID-19. CDR3 DNA: TGTGCCAGCAGCAGGGAGCGGGAGGGGAACACCGGGGAGCTGTTTTTT. Protein: CASSREREGNTGELFF.